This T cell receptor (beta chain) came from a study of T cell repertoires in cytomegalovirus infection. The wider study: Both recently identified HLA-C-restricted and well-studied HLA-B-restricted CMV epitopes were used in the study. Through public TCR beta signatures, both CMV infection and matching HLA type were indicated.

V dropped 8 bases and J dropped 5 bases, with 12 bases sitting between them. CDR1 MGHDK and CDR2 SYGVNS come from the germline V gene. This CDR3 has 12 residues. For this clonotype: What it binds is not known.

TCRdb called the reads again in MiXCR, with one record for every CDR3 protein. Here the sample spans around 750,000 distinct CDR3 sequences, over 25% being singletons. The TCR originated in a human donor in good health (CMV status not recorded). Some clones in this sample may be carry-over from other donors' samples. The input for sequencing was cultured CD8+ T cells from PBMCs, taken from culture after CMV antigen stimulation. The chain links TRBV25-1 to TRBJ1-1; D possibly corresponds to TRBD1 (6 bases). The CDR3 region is CASSGVLTEAFF. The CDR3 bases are TGTGCCAGCTCAGGGGTTCTGACTGAAGCTTTCTTT.